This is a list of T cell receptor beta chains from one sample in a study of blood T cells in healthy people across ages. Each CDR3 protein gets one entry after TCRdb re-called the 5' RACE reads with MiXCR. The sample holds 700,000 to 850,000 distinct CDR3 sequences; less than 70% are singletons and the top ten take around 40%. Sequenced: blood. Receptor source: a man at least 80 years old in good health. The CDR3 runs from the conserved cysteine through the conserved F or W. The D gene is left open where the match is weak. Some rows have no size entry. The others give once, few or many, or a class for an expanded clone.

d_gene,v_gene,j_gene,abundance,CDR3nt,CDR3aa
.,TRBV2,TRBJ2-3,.,TGTGCCAGCAGGGGGATTATGTACACAGATACGCAGTATTTT,CASRGIMYTDTQYF
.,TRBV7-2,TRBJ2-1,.,TGTGCCAGCAGCCCCGAGAAGGGCCGGAATGAGCAGTTCTTC,CASSPEKGRNEQFF
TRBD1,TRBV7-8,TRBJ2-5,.,TGTGCCAGCAGCTTAGCAGACAGGGGAATTGGGACCCAGTACTTC,CASSLADRGIGTQYF
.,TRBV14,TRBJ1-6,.,TGTGCCAGCAGCCAGCTATATAATTCACCCCTCCACTTT,CASSQLYNSPLHF
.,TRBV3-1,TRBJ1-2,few,TGTGCCAGCAGCCAACTCGACAGTCGCTATGGCTACACCTTC,CASSQLDSRYGYTF
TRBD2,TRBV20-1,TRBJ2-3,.,TGCAGTGCTGGGGCGGGAGCAGAAACAGGTACGCAGTATTTT,CSAGAGAETGTQYF
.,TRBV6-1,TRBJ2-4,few,TGTGCCAGCAGTGGGGGACTGGCGGCCGAAGCCAAAAACATTCAGTACTTC,CASSGGLAAEAKNIQYF
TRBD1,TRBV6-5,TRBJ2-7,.,TGTGCCAGCTACAGGGGACGCTCCTACGAGCAGTACTTC,CASYRGRSYEQYF
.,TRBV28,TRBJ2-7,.,TGTGCCAGCAGTCAGGGGGGAGGCGCCTACAATGAGCAGTACTTC,CASSQGGGAYNEQYF
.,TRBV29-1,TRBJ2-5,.,TGCAGCGCTAACAAGGGGGGCCAAGAGACCCAGTACTTC,CSANKGGQETQYF
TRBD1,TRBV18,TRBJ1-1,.,TGTGCCAGCTCTCCAAGCCAGGGGGAGGCTTTCTTT,CASSPSQGEAFF
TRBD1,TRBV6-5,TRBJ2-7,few,TGTGCCAGCAGAACAACCGCCGGGACAGGGGGGTACGAGCAGTACTTC,CASRTTAGTGGYEQYF
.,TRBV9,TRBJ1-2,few,TGTGCCAGCAGCGTAGAGGGGGGATCCATTGGCTACACCTTC,CASSVEGGSIGYTF
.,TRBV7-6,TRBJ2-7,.,TGTGCCAGCAGCTTAGCTCTCCACGAGCAGTACTTC,CASSLALHEQYF
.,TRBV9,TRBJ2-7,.,TGTGCCAGCAGCGTTAGTCTGGGTGACTACGAGCAGTACTTC,CASSVSLGDYEQYF
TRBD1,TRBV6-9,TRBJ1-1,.,TGTGCCAGCAGTCACAAACGACAGGGGCGATTGGACACTGAAGCTTTCTTT,CASSHKRQGRLDTEAFF
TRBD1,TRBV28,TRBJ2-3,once,TGTGCCAGCAGTTTTGGGGACAGGGTCACAGATACGCAGTATTTT,CASSFGDRVTDTQYF
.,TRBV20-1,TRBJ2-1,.,TGCAGTGCTAGAGATAGTAACTACAATGAGCAGTTCTTC,CSARDSNYNEQFF
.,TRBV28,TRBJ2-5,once,TGTGCCAGCAGTCCCGGGGGCAGGGGCAACCAAGAGACCCAGTACTTC,CASSPGGRGNQETQYF
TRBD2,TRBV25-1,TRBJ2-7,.,TGTGCCAGCAGTGAGGCCGGACTAGCGGGATTCCTATCTGAGCAGTACTTC,CASSEAGLAGFLSEQYF
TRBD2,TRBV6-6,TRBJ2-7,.,TGTGCCAGCAGCCCGACTAGCAGGACCTACGAGCAGTACTTC,CASSPTSRTYEQYF
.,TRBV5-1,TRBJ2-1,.,TGCGCCAGCAGCTTGGCCCCGGCGAGCTCCTACAATGAGCAGTTCTTC,CASSLAPASSYNEQFF
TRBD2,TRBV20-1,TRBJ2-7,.,TGCAGTGCTACGGCGGGAGGGCCCCGCGAGCAGTACTTC,CSATAGGPREQYF
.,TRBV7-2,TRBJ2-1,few,TGTGCCAGCAGCTTACAGAACTCCTACAATGAGCAGTTCTTC,CASSLQNSYNEQFF
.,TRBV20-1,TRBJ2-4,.,TGCAGTGCTAGAGTCCCGGGGGTTGCCAAAAACATTCAGTACTTC,CSARVPGVAKNIQYF
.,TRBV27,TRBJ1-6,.,TGTGCCAGCAGTACGGATAATTCACCCCTCCACTTT,CASSTDNSPLHF
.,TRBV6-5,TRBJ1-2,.,TGTGCCAGCAGTTCCCTCGGAGGCTATGGCTACACCTTC,CASSSLGGYGYTF
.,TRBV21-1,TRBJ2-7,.,TGTGCCAGCAGCCACCCCCGGGGGCTGTTAACCTACGAGCAGTACTTC,CASSHPRGLLTYEQYF
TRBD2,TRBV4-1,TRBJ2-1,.,TGCGCCAGCAGCCATGAGGGGGAACTAGCGGGAGGACCCAATGAGCAGTTCTTC,CASSHEGELAGGPNEQFF
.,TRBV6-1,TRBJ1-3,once,TGTGCCAGCAGTCCCACAACTCGTACAGCGGACAGACCCCGTAACACCATATATTTT,CASSPTTRTADRPRNTIYF
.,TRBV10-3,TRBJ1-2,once,TGTGCCATCAGTGAGAAATCCTCCGGCTACACCTTC,CAISEKSSGYTF
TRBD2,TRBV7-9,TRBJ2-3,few,TGTGCCAGCAGCTTGATGAGGGGATACGACAGCGGGAGATACGCGTATTTT,CASSLMRGYDSGRYAYF
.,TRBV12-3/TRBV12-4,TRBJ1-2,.,TGTGCCAGCAGTGCCTTTGGGGCCAACTATGGCTACACCTTC,CASSAFGANYGYTF
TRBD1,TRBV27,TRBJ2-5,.,TGTGCCAGCAGTTTATCCCGCCGACAGGGCGAGTTGGAAGAGACCCAGTACTTC,CASSLSRRQGELEETQYF
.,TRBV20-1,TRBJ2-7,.,TGCAGTGCTAGAGGACCGGTGACCTACAATGAGCAGTACTTC,CSARGPVTYNEQYF
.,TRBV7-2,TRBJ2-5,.,TGTGCCAGCAGCTTACCCCAGGGGCTGGGTACCCAGTACTTC,CASSLPQGLGTQYF
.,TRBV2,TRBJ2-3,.,TGTGCCAGCAGTGGAGTACACAGATACGCGTATTTT,CASSGVHRYAYF
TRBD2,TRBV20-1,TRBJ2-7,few,TGCAGTGCTAGAGTGCTAGCGGGAGTGTCACCCTACGAGCAGTACTTC,CSARVLAGVSPYEQYF
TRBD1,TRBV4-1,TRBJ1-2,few,TGCGCCAGCAGCCAGGACAGGGGCGCGTATGGCTACACCTTC,CASSQDRGAYGYTF
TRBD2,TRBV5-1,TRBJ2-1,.,TGCGCCAGCAGCTTGGGCCCCGCGGGAGAGATGCAGTTCTTC,CASSLGPAGEMQFF
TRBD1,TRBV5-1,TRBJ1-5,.,TGCGCCAGCAGCTTGTTGGGCATTCACCGGGACAGGGGAGAGGATAGCAATCAGCCCCAGCATTTT,CASSLLGIHRDRGEDSNQPQHF
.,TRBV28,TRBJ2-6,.,TGTGCCAGCACCCCGATGAGGTGGGGGATGCCCGCCAACGTCCTGACTTTC,CASTPMRWGMPANVLTF
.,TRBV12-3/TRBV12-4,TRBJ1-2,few,TGTGCCAGCAGTTTAGCGCCGGTAGCTAACTATGGCTACACCTTC,CASSLAPVANYGYTF
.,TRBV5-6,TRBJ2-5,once,.,CASSLAGWGQGARNEQNF
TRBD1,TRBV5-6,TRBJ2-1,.,TGTGCCAGCCGCAGGGACAGGGTGGTCAATGAGCAGTTCTTC,CASRRDRVVNEQFF
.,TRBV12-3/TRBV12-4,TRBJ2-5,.,TGTGCCAGCAGTCACCGGGACTGGGAAGAGACCCAGTACTTC,CASSHRDWEETQYF
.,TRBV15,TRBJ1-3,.,TGTGCCACCTCCCGAGATGGAAGCTCCGGAAACACCATATATTTT,CATSRDGSSGNTIYF
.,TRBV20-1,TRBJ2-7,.,TGCAGTGCTAGAGCTCAGGGGCTTGGCGAGCAGTACTTC,CSARAQGLGEQYF
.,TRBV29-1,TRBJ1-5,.,TGCAGCGTTGAGGGAGGGTTGGGACAGCCCCAGCATTTT,CSVEGGLGQPQHF
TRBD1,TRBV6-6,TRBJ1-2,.,TGTGCCAGCAGTGGACGGGACAGGGGGCACTATGGCTACACCTTC,CASSGRDRGHYGYTF
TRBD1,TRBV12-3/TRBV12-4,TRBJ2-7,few,TGTGCCAGCAGCCTGACAGGGCCCACGCACTACGAGCAGTACTTC,CASSLTGPTHYEQYF
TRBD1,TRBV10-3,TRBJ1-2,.,TGTGCCATCAGCCCGAGGACAGGGGAGAGTGATGGCTGCACCTTC,CAISPRTGESDGCTF
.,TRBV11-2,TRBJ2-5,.,TGTGCCAGCAGGCCTGCGTACCAAGAGACCCAGTACTTC,CASRPAYQETQYF
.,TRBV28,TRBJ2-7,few,TGTGCCAGCAGCTGGGCGGTAGCTTACTACGAGCAGTACTTC,CASSWAVAYYEQYF
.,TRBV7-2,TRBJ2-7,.,TGTGCCAGCAGCTTAACGTCACCCTACGAGCAGTACTTC,CASSLTSPYEQYF